This T cell receptor (beta chain) was documented in a study of OX40 agonist ivuxolimab in advanced cancers. Study overall: At 0.01 to 10 mg/kg, ivuxolimab was administered intravenously to patients every 2 weeks. Study conclusions and caveats: On average, CD8+ T cells showed a greater number of expanded clones than CD4+.

Patients with autoimmune history or systemic immunosuppression were excluded. As for this clone: Its antigen remains unknown.

TCRdb keeps only in-frame clones here, not all; method: immunoSEQ multiplex PCR. This sample yields tens of thousands of clones, of which about nine tenths are seen a single time; roughly 2.1% belongs to the top ten. The ends were cut back, 7 bases at V and 3 bases at J, with 12 bases in the middle. Per the germline V gene, CDR1 is MNHEY and CDR2 is SVGAGI. This CDR3 has 13 amino acids. This clonotype was sampled from an adult with an advanced solid tumor such as melanoma, head and neck, liver or kidney cancer. The specimen was CD4+ or CD8+ T cells sorted from blood, collected in a trial of the OX40 agonist ivuxolimab. V and J are TRBV6-5 and TRBJ1-1, with a weak D call TRBD1 (5 bases). The CDR3 sequence: CASILGGHTEAFF. DNA for the CDR3: TGTGCCAGCATCCTTGGGGGTCACACTGAAGCTTTCTTT.